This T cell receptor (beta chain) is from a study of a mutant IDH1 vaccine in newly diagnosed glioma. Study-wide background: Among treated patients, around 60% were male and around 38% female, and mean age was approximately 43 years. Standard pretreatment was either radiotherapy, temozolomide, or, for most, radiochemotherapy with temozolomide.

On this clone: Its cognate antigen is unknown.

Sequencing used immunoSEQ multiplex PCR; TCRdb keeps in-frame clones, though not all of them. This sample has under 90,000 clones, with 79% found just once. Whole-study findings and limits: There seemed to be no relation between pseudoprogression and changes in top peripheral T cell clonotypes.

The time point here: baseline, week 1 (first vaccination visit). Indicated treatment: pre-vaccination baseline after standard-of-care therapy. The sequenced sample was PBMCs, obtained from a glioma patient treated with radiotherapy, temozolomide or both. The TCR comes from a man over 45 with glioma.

The CDR3 loop reads CASSTGTGGSNYGYTF. The CDR3 region has the DNA TGTGCCAGCTCAACTGGGACAGGGGGCTCTAACTATGGCTACACCTTC. The chain uses TRBV18 and TRBJ1-2; 12 nucleotides agree with TRBD1. The V gene end was trimmed by 5 bases and the J gene end by 0 bases; junction bases not matched to a gene: 4. This CDR3 has 16 amino acids. Germline values: CDR1 KGHSH, CDR2 LQKENI.